Reported below is one T cell receptor beta chain. The entry originates in a study of identical twins. TCRdb re-called the 5' RACE reads with MiXCR, one entry per CDR3 protein. The sample lists some 760,000 distinct CDR3 sequences; about 20% were seen once. The V gene lost 6 bases and the J gene lost 5 bases, with 17 bases spanning the gap. Looked up from germline, CDR1 is MNHNS and CDR2 is SASEGT. The CDR3 sequence is 14 residues long. The data were also submitted as part of a second study, on T cells expressing NK-cell markers.

The receptor comes from a woman aged 18-29 years in good health. The material sequenced was PBMCs. V and J are TRBV6-1 and TRBJ2-7, with D tentatively TRBD1 or TRBD2 (5 bases each). CDR3 nucleotides: TGTGCCAGCAGCCCGCCGGGGCAGGTCGACGAGCAGTACTTC. It specifies CASSPPGQVDEQYF.